This T cell receptor (beta chain) stems from a study of identifying expanded T cells in peripheral blood. The ends lost 4 bases at V and 5 bases at J; junction bases unmatched: 9. Germline V gene data show CDR1 as SEHNR and CDR2 as FQNEAQ (reference sequence). This CDR3 has 16 amino acids. Profiling relied on immunoSEQ multiplex PCR, and the TCRdb table lists in-frame clones only, not all of them. This table holds 80,000 or so clones, roughly four fifths found once. Turning to this clone: The antigen is undetermined.

Broader study findings: Across healthy donors, higher total template counts meant significantly greater approximately 2-week count variance. Over approximately two and four weeks, about 16 and 19 clones changed, versus around 1.2 between replicates.

Material for sequencing was blood. The rearrangement uses TRBV7-9 and TRBJ2-3, with 10 positions matching TRBD2. The TCR sequence derives from a person aged 18 to 70 in good health. The CDR3 bases are TGTGCCAGCAGCTCGAGCGGGAGGGCCCTTTTAGATACGCAGTATTTT. Translated: CASSSSGRALLDTQYF.